These 10 T cell receptor beta chains came from one sample sequenced in a study of CD8 T cells in Susac syndrome. A quantity of roughly 0.5 to 1 ug RNA underwent reverse transcription using random hexamers. MiXCR, applied by TCRdb to the immunoSEQ multiplex PCR reads, yields one record per CDR3 protein. The profile shows roughly 130,000 distinct CDR3 sequences, roughly 94% of them singletons. The material sequenced was CD4+ T cells from PBMCs. These receptors were obtained from a human donor with multiple sclerosis.

The V and J genes are TRBV29-1 and TRBJ2-6; unclear D gene. CDR1 and CDR2 (germline): SQVTM, ANQGSEA. V was clipped by 1 base and J by 0 bases, with 7 bases between them. The CDR3 is 15 amino acids. CDR3 bases: TGCAGCGTTGAAGCCCGGAGCTCTGGGGCCAACGTCCTGACTTTC. Protein product: CSVEARSSGANVLTF.

CDR3 DNA: TGTGCCAGCAGCCAAGAGGACCCCTACGAGCAGTACTTC. It specifies CASSQEDPYEQYF. The chain links TRBV3-1 to TRBJ2-7; D is unclear. V lost 0 bases to trimming and J lost 2 bases, with 5 bases between them. The germline CDR1 and CDR2 sequences are LGHDT and YNNKEL (reference sequence). The CDR3 has 13 residues.

The chain links TRBV7-9 to TRBJ2-7, with D possibly TRBD2 on 6 matching bases. The CDR3 contains 15 residues. V was pared by 1 base and J by 5 bases, with 15 bases between. Germline CDR1 is SEHNR and CDR2 is FQNEAQ (reference sequence). CDR3 sequence (DNA): TGTGCCAGCAGCTTAGGGGGACGGAGGGAAAACGAGCAGTACTTC. It codes for CASSLGGRRENEQYF.

The V call is TRBV4-1, the J call TRBJ1-2; D is perhaps TRBD1 (5 bases). CDR3 length: 14 amino acids. The V and J ends lost 1 base and 7 bases respectively, with 13 bases between them. The germline V gene encodes CDR1 MGHRA and CDR2 YSYEKL. CDR3 region: CASSQGNTGFGYTF. CDR3 nucleotide sequence: TGCGCCAGCAGCCAAGGTAATACAGGTTTTGGCTACACCTTC.

J is TRBJ2-3 and V is TRBV20-1; the D gene is possibly TRBD2 (7 bases). The CDR3 runs 14 residues. V lost 2 bases and J 3 bases, leaving 12 bases between the germline ends. Germline-derived CDR1 and CDR2 are DFQATT and SNEGSKA (reference sequence). The CDR3 region has the DNA TGCAGTGCTAGACGGGGGGCCCCGACAGATACGCAGTATTTT. It encodes CSARRGAPTDTQYF.

V and J are TRBV18 and TRBJ1-2; D unresolved. The CDR3 contains 13 residues. With 0 bases removed from V and 4 bases from J, the gap between germline ends came to 6 bases. The germline V gene has CDR1 KGHSH and CDR2 LQKENI. CDR3 region: CASSPPAGYGYTF. CDR3 bases: TGTGCCAGCTCACCACCGGCGGGCTATGGCTACACCTTC.

The chain joins TRBV10-2 to TRBJ2-1; D is undetermined. V was shortened by 3 bases and J by 0 bases, with 6 bases between the two germline ends. Germline loops: CDR1 WSHSY, CDR2 SAAADI. The CDR3 consists of 14 residues. As DNA, the CDR3 is TGCGCCAGCAGTGAAGCGAGCTCCTACAATGAGCAGTTCTTC. Residues: CASSEASSYNEQFF.

CDR3 sequence (DNA): TGTGCCAGCAGTCCGCCCCCATCTAGCGGGAGGGCCTACGAGCAGTACTTC. Protein: CASSPPPSSGRAYEQYF. The chain carries TRBV12-3 or TRBV12-4 and TRBJ2-7; 12 bases fit TRBD2. The length of the CDR3 is 17 residues. With 5 bases clipped from V and 2 bases from J, the junction kept 10 bases outside the gene matches.

This chain links TRBV20-1 with TRBJ2-3; 9 bases align to TRBD2. The germline V gene has CDR1 DFQATT and CDR2 SNEGSKA (reference sequence). V lost 3 bases to trimming and J lost 4 bases; unmatched junction nucleotides: 5. This CDR3 is 14 amino acids long. CDR3 DNA sequence: TGCAGTGCTAGTGAGAGACTAGCGGCAGATACGCAGTATTTT. This gives the protein CSASERLAADTQYF.

The chain couples TRBV6-1 to TRBJ1-1; D is possibly TRBD1 (6 bases). The CDR3 is made up of 17 amino acids. V lost 5 bases and J 4 bases, leaving 23 bases between the germline ends. Germline CDR1 reads MNHNS; CDR2 reads SASEGT. The CDR3 bases are TGTGCCAGCAGTCGATCCCCAGGGGCGGTCGCGGGCACTGAAGCTTTCTTT. This sequence encodes CASSRSPGAVAGTEAFF.